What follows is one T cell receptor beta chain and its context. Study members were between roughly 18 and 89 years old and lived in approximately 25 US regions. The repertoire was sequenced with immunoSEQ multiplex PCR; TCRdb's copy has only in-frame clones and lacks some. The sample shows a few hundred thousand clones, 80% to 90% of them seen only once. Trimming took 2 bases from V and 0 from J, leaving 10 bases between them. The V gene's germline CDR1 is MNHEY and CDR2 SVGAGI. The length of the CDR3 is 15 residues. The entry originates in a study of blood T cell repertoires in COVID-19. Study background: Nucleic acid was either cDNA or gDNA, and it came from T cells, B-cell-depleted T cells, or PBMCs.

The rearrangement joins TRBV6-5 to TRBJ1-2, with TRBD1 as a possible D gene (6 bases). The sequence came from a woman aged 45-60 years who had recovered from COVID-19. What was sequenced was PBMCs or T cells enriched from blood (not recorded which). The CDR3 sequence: CASSYRTVPNYGYTF. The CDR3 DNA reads TGTGCCAGCAGTTACAGGACAGTTCCTAACTATGGCTACACCTTC.